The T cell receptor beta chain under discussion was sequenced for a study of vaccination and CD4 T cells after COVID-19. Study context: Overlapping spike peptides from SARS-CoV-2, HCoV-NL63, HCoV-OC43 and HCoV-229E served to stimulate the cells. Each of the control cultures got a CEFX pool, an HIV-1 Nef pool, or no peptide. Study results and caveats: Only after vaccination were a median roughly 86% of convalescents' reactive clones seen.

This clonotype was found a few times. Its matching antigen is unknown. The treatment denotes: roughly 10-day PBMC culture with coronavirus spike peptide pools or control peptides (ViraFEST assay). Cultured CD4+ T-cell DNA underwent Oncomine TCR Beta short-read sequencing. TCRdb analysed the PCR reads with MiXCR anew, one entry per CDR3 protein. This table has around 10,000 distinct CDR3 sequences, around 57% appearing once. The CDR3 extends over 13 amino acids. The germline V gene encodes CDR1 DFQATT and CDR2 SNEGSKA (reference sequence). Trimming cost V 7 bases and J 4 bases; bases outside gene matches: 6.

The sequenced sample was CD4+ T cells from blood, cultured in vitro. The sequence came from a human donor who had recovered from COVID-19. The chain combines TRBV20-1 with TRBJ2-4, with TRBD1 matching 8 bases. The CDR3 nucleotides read TGCAGTGGGGAGGACAGGGAGAAAAACATTCAGTACTTC. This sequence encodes CSGEDREKNIQYF.